Each of the 14 T cell receptor beta chains below was sequenced from the same sample in a study of blood T cell repertoires in COVID-19. Sequencing used immunoSEQ multiplex PCR; TCRdb keeps in-frame clones, though not all of them. The sample lists about 100,000 clones; almost 80% were seen once. Sequencing used peripheral blood. The receptors were sampled from a woman in her seventies with acute or convalescent COVID-19.

The J gene is TRBJ1-2, the V gene TRBV6-1, with a weak D call TRBD1 (5 bases). Germline lookup yields CDR1 MNHNS and CDR2 SASEGT. The CDR3 has 13 residues. V gave up 2 bases and J gave up 4 bases, with 8 bases separating them. CDR3 in amino acids: CASSETGPYGYTF. As DNA, the CDR3 is TGTGCCAGCAGTGAAACAGGTCCCTATGGCTACACCTTC.

A single count supports this clone. The chain recombines TRBV6-4 with TRBJ2-2; perhaps TRBD2 as D (6 bases). V lost 3 bases and J lost 0, with 8 bases in between. CDR1 is MRHNA and CDR2 is SNTAGT in the germline V gene. The CDR3 is made up of 15 amino acids. CDR3 in DNA: TGTGCCAGCAGTGAAGGCGGGGCGAACACCGGGGAGCTGTTTTTT. It specifies CASSEGGANTGELFF.

In this sample, this clone turned up once. The chain employs TRBV5-1 and TRBJ2-3; TRBD2 aligns across 12 bases. Germline V lookup: CDR1 SGHRS, CDR2 YFSETQ. After removal of 4 bases from V and 9 bases from J, the junction contained 12 bases not matched to a gene. The CDR3 sequence is 16 residues long. The CDR3 region has the DNA TGCGCCAGCAGCGAACTAGCGGGGGGCCCCAGGGAAACGCAGTATTTT. It translates to CASSELAGGPRETQYF.

This clone occurred a few times. The gene calls are TRBV6-5 and TRBJ1-5; no definite D call. V was cut by 4 bases and J by 0 bases, with 10 bases left in between. The CDR3 consists of 15 residues. Germline V gene lookup returns CDR1 MNHEY and CDR2 SVGAGI. CDR3 nucleotide sequence: TGTGCCAGCAGTTCAATCGGTTATAGCAATCAGCCCCAGCATTTT. As protein: CASSSIGYSNQPQHF.

This chain's CDR3 is CASSYSVGQGRSEQYV. CDR3 coding DNA: TGTGCCAGCAGTTACTCAGTGGGACAGGGGCGGAGCGAGCAGTACGTC. The V gene is TRBV6-2 or TRBV6-3, the J gene TRBJ2-7, with TRBD1 matching 10 bases. Germline CDR1 and CDR2: MNHEY and SVGEGT. The V gene end was trimmed by 0 bases and the J gene end by 6 bases; junction bases not matched to a gene: 8. This CDR3 is built from 16 residues.

The sample holds a few counts of this clone. The chain employs TRBV5-1 and TRBJ2-2; D gene unclear. Germline V gene sequence: CDR1 SGHRS, CDR2 YFSETQ. The CDR3 covers 12 residues. V was shortened by 3 bases and J by 5 bases, with 5 bases between the two germline ends. CDR3 region: CASSSETGELFF. CDR3 sequence (DNA): TGCGCCAGCAGCTCTGAGACCGGGGAGCTGTTTTTT.

CDR3 protein: CASSLDRGQPQHF. Written as DNA, the CDR3 is TGTGCCAGCAGCTTGGACAGGGGACAGCCCCAGCATTTT. The chain joins TRBV5-4 to TRBJ1-5, with 7 bases identical to TRBD1. The CDR3 has 13 residues. In germline, CDR1 is SGHNT, CDR2 YYREEE (reference sequence). V shed 0 bases, J shed 7 bases, and the junction held 1 base outside the gene matches.

The chain couples TRBV18 to TRBJ2-3; 9 bases are shared with TRBD2. Germline V CDR1 and CDR2: KGHSH, LQKENI. This CDR3 spans 17 amino acids. With 3 bases clipped from V and 5 bases from J, the junction kept 12 bases outside the gene matches. CDR3 coding DNA: TGTGCCAGCTCACCGAGTTCGGCGGGGGGGCTTGGAGATACGCAGTATTTT. Protein: CASSPSSAGGLGDTQYF.

This chain connects TRBV19 to TRBJ1-2, with a weak D call TRBD1 (5 bases). The V and J ends lost 2 bases and 4 bases respectively, with 11 bases between them. This CDR3 is 14 amino acids long. Per germline, CDR1 LNHDA and CDR2 SQIVND (reference sequence). The CDR3: CASSISGAVYGYTF. CDR3 sequence (DNA): TGTGCCAGTAGTATAAGTGGGGCGGTCTATGGCTACACCTTC.

The V gene is TRBV18, the J gene TRBJ2-2, with D unclear. This CDR3 is built from 14 residues. Germline V gives CDR1 KGHSH, CDR2 LQKENI. Trimming shortened V by 0 bases and J by 2 bases, and 4 bases separated the two germline ends. CDR3 protein: CASSPPVNTGELFF. Here the CDR3 DNA reads TGTGCCAGCTCACCACCCGTTAACACCGGGGAGCTGTTTTTT. Variable domain in full (rest from reference TRBV18 and TRBJ2-2): NAGVMQNPRHLVRRRGQEARLRCSPMKGHSHVYWYRQLPEEGLKFMVYLQKENIIDESGMPKERFSAEFPKEGPSILRIQQVVRGDSAAYFCASSPPVNTGELFFGEGSRLTVL.

The chain carries TRBV11-3 and TRBJ2-2, with D possibly being TRBD1 (5 bases). From germline, CDR1 is SGHNT and CDR2 YENEEA. The V and J ends lost 3 bases and 3 bases respectively, with 17 bases between them. The CDR3 totals 17 residues. The CDR3 nucleotides are TGTGCCAGCAGCTTTAGGTCAGGGCGATCGGACACCGGGGAGCTGTTTTTT. Translation: CASSFRSGRSDTGELFF.

The chain is built from TRBV3-1 (or the pseudogene TRBV3-2) and TRBJ1-5; 8 nucleotides match TRBD1. Germline CDR1 and CDR2: LGHDT and YNNKEL (reference sequence). The ends lost 1 base at V and 5 bases at J; junction bases unmatched: 1. The CDR3 has 14 residues. CDR3 bases: TGTGCCAGCAGCCAAGTACAGGGGGATCAGCCCCAGCATTTT. Residues: CASSQVQGDQPQHF.

The rearrangement links TRBV7-2 to TRBJ2-1, with 9 bases lining up with TRBD2. The germline gives CDR1 SGHTA, CDR2 FQGNSA. Germline trimming cut 4 bases from V and 4 bases from J; bases unmatched to any gene: 8. The CDR3 loop spans 16 amino acids. The CDR3 here is CASSYPRRGGYNEQFF. Here the CDR3 DNA reads TGTGCCAGCAGCTACCCCCGGCGGGGGGGGTACAATGAGCAGTTCTTC.

V gene TRBV10-3 combines with J gene TRBJ2-5; 8 bases fit TRBD2. Germline values: CDR1 ENHRY, CDR2 SYGVKD. This CDR3 contains 14 residues. Trimming took 6 bases from V and 3 from J; bases not matched to a gene: 6. The DNA for the CDR3 is TGTGCCATCAGCCCCTCGGGGGGGGAAGAGACCCAGTACTTC. This codes for CAISPSGGEETQYF.